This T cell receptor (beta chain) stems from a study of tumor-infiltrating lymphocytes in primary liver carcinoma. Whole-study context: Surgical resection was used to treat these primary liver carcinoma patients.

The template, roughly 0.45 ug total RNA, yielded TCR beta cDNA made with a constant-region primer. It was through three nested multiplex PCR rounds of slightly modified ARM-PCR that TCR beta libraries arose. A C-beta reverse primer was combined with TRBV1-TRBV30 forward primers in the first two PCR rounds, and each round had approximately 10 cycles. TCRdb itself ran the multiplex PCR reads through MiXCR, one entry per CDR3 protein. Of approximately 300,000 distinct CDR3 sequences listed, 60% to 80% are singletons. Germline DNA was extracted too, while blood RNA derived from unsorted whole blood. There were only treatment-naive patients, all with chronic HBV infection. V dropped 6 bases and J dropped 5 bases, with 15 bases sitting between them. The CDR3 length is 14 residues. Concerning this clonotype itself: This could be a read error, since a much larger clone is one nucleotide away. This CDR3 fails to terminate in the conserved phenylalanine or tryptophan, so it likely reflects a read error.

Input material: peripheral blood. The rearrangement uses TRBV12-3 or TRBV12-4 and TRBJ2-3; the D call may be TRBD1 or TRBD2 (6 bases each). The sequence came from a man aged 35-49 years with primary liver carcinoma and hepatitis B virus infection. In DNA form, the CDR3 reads TGTGCCAGCAGCCCTCGGGGGCGGAAAGATACGCAGTATTCT. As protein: CASSPRGRKDTQYS.